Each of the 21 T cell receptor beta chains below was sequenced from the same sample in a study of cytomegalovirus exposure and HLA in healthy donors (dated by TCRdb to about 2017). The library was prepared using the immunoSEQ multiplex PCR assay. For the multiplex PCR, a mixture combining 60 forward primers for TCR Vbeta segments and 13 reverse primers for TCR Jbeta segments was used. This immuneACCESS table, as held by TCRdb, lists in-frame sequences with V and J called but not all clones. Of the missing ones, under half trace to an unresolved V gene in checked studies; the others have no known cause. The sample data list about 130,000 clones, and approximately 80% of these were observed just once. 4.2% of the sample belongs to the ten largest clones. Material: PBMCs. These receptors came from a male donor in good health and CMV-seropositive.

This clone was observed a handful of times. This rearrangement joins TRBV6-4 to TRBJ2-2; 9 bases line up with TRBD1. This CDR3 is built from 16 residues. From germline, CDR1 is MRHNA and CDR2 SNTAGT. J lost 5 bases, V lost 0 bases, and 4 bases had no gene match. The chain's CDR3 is CASSDSDRGATGELFF. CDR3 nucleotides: TGTGCCAGCAGTGACTCGGACAGGGGAGCTACCGGGGAGCTGTTTTTT.

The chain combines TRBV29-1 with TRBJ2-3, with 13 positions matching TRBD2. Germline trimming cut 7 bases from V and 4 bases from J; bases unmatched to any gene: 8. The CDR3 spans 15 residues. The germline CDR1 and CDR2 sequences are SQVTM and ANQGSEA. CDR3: CSAKTSGGGSDTQYF. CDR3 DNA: TGCAGCGCCAAAACTAGCGGGGGGGGGTCAGATACGCAGTATTTT.

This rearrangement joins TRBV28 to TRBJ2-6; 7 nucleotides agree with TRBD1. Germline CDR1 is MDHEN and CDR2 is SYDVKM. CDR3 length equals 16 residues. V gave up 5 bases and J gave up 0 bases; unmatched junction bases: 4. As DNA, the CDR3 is TGTGCCAGCAGTCCCCCAGGGGGCTCTGGGGCCAACGTCCTGACTTTC. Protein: CASSPPGGSGANVLTF.

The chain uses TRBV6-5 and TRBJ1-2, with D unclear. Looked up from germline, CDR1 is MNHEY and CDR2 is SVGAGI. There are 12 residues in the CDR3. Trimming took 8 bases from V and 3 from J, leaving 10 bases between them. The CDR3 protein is CASGWLDYGYTF. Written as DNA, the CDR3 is TGTGCCAGCGGCTGGCTTGACTATGGCTACACCTTC.

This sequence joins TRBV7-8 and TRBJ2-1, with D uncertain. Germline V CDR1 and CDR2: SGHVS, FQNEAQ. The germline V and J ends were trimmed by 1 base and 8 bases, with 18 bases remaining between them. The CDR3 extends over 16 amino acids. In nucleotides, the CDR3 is TGTGCCAGCAGCTTAGGGGTGGCGGCCAAAGGCTATGAGCAGTTCTTC. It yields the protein CASSLGVAAKGYEQFF.

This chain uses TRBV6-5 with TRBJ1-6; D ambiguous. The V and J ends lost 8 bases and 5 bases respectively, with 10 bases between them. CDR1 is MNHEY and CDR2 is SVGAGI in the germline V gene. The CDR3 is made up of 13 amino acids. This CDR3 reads CASGEVHNSPLHF. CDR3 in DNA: TGTGCCAGCGGGGAGGTGCATAATTCACCCCTCCACTTT.

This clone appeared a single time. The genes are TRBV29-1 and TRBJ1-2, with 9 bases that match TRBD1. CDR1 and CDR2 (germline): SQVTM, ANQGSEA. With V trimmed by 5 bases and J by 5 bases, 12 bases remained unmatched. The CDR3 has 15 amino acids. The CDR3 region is CSVTEGQGGYYGYTF. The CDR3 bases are TGCAGCGTTACCGAGGGACAGGGTGGATATTATGGCTACACCTTC. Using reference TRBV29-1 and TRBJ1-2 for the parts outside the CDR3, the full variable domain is SAVISQKPSRDICQRGTSLTIQCQVDSQVTMMFWYRQQPGQSLTLIATANQGSEATYESGFVIDKFPISRPNLTFSTLTVSNMSPEDSSIYLCSVTEGQGGYYGYTFGSGTRLTVV.

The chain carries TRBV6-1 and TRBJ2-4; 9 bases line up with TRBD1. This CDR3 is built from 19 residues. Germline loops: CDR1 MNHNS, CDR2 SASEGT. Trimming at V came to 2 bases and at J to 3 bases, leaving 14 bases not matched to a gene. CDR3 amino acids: CASSEFYTGTGRDKNIQYF. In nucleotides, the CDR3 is TGTGCCAGCAGTGAATTTTACACTGGGACAGGGAGAGACAAAAACATTCAGTACTTC.

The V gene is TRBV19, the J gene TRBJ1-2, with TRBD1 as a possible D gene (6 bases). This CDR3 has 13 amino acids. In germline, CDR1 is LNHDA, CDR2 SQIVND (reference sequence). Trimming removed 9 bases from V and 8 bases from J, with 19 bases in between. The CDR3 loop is CASHRDTYNGYTF. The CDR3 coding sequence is TGTGCCAGCCACCGGGACACTTACAACGGCTACACCTTC.

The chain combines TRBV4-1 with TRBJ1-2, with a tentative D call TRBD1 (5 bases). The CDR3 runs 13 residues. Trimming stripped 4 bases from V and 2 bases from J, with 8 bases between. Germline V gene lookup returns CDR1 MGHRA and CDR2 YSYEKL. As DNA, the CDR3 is TGCGCCAGCAGCCCCAGGGAAAACTATGGCTACACCTTC. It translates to CASSPRENYGYTF.

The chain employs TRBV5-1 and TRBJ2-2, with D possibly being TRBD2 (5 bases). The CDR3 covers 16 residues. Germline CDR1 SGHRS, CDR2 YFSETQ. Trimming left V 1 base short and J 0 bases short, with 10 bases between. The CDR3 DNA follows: TGCGCCAGCAGCTTGCGGGATCCCGCGAACACCGGGGAGCTGTTTTTT. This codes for CASSLRDPANTGELFF.

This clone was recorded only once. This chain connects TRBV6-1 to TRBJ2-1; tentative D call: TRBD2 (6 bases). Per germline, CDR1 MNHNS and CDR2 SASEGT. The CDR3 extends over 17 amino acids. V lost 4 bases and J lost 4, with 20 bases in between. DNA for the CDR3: TGTGCCAGCAGTGTCCCTTTGGGTAGCGGACAATACAATGAGCAGTTCTTC. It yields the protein CASSVPLGSGQYNEQFF.

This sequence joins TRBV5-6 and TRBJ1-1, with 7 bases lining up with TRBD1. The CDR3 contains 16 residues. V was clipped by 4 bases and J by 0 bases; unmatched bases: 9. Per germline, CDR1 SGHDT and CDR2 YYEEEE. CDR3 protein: CASSRGTVSMNTEAFF. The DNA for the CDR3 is TGTGCCAGCAGCCGCGGGACAGTTTCCATGAACACTGAAGCTTTCTTT.

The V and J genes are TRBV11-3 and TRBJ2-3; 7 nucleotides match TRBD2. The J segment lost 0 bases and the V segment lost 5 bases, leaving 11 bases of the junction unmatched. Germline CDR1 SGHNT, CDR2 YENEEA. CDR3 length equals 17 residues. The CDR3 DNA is TGTGCCAGCAGCCTCGGGGGAGGGGATTCTAGCACAGATACGCAGTATTTT. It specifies CASSLGGGDSSTDTQYF.

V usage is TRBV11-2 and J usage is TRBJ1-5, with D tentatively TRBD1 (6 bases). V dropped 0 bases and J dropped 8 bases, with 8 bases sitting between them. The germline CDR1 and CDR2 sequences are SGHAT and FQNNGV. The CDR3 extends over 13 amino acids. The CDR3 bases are TGTGCCAGCAGCTTAGATTCAGGGGAGCCCCAGCATTTT. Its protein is CASSLDSGEPQHF.

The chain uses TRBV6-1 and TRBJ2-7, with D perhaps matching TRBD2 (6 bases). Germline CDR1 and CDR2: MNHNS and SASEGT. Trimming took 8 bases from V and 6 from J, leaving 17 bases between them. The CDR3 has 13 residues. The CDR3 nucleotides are TGTGCCAGCCCCCCCCCTAGCGCTGGCGAGCAGTACTTC. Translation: CASPPPSAGEQYF.

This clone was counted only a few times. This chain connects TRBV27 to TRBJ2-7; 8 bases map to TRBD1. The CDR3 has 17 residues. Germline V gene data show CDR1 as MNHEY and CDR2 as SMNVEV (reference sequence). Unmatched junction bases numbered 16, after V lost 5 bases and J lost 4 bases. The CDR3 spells CASSPIKATGASYEQYF. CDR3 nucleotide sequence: TGTGCCAGCAGTCCTATAAAGGCGACAGGGGCTTCTTACGAGCAGTACTTC.

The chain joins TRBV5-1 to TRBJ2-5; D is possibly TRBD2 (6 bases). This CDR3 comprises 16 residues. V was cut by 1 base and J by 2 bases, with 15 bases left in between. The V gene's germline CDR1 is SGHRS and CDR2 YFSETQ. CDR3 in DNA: TGCGCCAGCAGCTTGTTGCCCAAAGGACTACAAGAGACCCAGTACTTC. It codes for CASSLLPKGLQETQYF.

The chain's CDR3 is CASSQSWRENQPQHF. The CDR3 DNA reads as TGTGCCAGCAGCCAATCATGGAGGGAGAATCAGCCCCAGCATTTT. The chain combines TRBV16 with TRBJ1-5, with D uncertain. V lost 0 bases and J 4 bases, leaving 10 bases between the germline ends. CDR1 and CDR2 from the germline V gene are KGHSY and FQNENV. The CDR3 runs to 15 residues.

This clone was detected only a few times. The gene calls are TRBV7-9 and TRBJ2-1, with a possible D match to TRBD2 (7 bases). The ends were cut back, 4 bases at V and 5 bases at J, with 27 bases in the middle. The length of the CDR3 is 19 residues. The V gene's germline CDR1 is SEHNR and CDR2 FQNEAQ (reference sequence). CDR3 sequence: CASSSHLPMRGGINNEQFF. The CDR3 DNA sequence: TGTGCCAGCAGCTCTCACCTTCCGATGAGGGGGGGGATCAACAATGAGCAGTTCTTC.

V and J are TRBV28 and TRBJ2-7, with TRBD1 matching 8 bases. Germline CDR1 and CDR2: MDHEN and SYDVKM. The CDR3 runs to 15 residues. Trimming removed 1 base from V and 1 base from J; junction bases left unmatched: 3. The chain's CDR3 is CASSLLGTGSYEQYF. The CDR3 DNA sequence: TGTGCCAGCAGTTTATTGGGGACAGGATCCTACGAGCAGTACTTC.